This T cell receptor beta chain was sequenced in a study of blood T cell repertoires in COVID-19. Sequencing used immunoSEQ multiplex PCR; TCRdb keeps in-frame clones, though not all of them. The sample carries about 59,000 clones, less than 75% recorded once. CDR1 LNHDA and CDR2 SQIVND come from the germline V gene (reference sequence). This CDR3 is built from 15 residues. Trimming took 6 bases from V and 3 from J; bases not matched to a gene: 8. The source material was peripheral blood. The receptor's source is a woman between 65 and 79 years old with acute or convalescent COVID-19. V and J are TRBV19 and TRBJ1-5; 7 bases align to TRBD1. CDR3 region: CASSQTTGANQPQHF. DNA for the CDR3: TGTGCCAGTAGCCAGACCACAGGGGCCAATCAGCCCCAGCATTTT. Full variable domain (rest looked up from reference TRBV19 and TRBJ1-5): DGGITQSPKYLFRKEGQNVTLSCEQNLNHDAMYWYRQDPGQGLRLIYYSQIVNDFQKGDIAEGYSVSREKKESFPLTVTSAQKNPTAFYLCASSQTTGANQPQHFGDGTRLSIL.